A single sample is the source of the 18 T cell receptor beta chains below, sequenced in a study of T cell changes during pregnancy in multiple sclerosis. The table came from immunoSEQ multiplex PCR; TCRdb's copy has only in-frame clones and leaves some out. The sample has 55,000 to 75,000 clones, 90% to 95% seen once; the top ten hold over 1%. Material: peripheral blood, obtained after pregnancy. Receptor source: a female donor in good health, enrolled as a control in a pregnancy study.

V gene TRBV4-2 combines with J gene TRBJ2-2; D is ambiguous. Per the germline V gene, CDR1 is LGHNA and CDR2 is YNFKEQ. Trimming took off 0 bases at V and 4 bases at J, with 15 bases between the two ends. CDR3 length equals 17 residues. This CDR3 is CASSQDILPGTTGELFF. CDR3 in DNA: TGTGCCAGCAGCCAAGATATATTACCAGGAACCACCGGGGAGCTGTTTTTT.

V usage is TRBV4-1 and J usage is TRBJ2-5, with D tentatively TRBD2 (5 bases). This CDR3 spans 16 amino acids. V was pared by 0 bases and J by 4 bases, with 15 bases between. The germline V gene encodes CDR1 MGHRA and CDR2 YSYEKL. The CDR3 spells CASSQDELETIETQYF. For the CDR3, the DNA is TGCGCCAGCAGCCAAGATGAGTTGGAGACTATAGAGACCCAGTACTTC.

J is TRBJ2-3 and V is TRBV19; 7 nucleotides align to TRBD1. Germline-derived CDR1 and CDR2 are LNHDA and SQIVND (reference sequence). V shed 3 bases and J 6 bases; nucleotides not matched to a gene: 6. The CDR3 runs to 14 residues. The CDR3, as DNA: TGTGCCAGTAGTATTAGGGGGCGCCAGGATACGCAGTATTTT. Protein sequence: CASSIRGRQDTQYF.

The chain links TRBV6-5 to TRBJ1-2, with D tentatively TRBD1 (5 bases). This CDR3 region has 13 residues. Deletions cut 8 bases from V and 2 bases from J, with 12 bases between. The germline gives CDR1 MNHEY, CDR2 SVGAGI. The CDR3 region has the DNA TGTGCCAGCGGCCCGACAGCGAACTATGGCTACACCTTC. This encodes CASGPTANYGYTF.

This clone has only a few counts. The rearrangement uses TRBV30 and TRBJ1-1, with 7 nucleotides matching TRBD1. Germline V gene sequence: CDR1 GTSNPN, CDR2 SVGIG (reference sequence). Trimming cost V 7 bases and J 3 bases; bases outside gene matches: 5. CDR3 length equals 12 residues. The chain's CDR3 is CALWTGYTEAFF. As DNA, the CDR3 is TGTGCCTTATGGACAGGCTACACTGAAGCTTTCTTT.

The chain employs TRBV5-4 and TRBJ2-1; D is unclear. This CDR3 is built from 13 residues. The germline V gene has CDR1 SGHNT and CDR2 YYREEE (reference sequence). Trimming removed 0 bases at V and 7 bases at J, with 8 bases between. CDR3 in amino acids: CASSLALENEQFF. In nucleotides, the CDR3 is TGTGCCAGCAGCTTGGCCCTAGAAAATGAGCAGTTCTTC.

The gene calls are TRBV9 and TRBJ1-1; D is perhaps TRBD1 (5 bases). The CDR3 totals 16 residues. The germline CDR1 and CDR2 sequences are SGDLS and YYNGEE. The germline V and J ends were trimmed by 4 bases and 2 bases, with 18 bases remaining between them. The CDR3 nucleotides are TGTGCCAGCAGCCCATTCCTTGGGGGGGTAAACACTGAAGCTTTCTTT. This encodes CASSPFLGGVNTEAFF.

V is TRBV7-8 and J is TRBJ2-3; 12 nucleotides align to TRBD2. Germline CDR1 SGHVS, CDR2 FQNEAQ. The V segment lost 5 bases and the J segment 0 bases; nucleotides outside the gene matches: 6. This CDR3 is built from 17 residues. CDR3 bases: TGTGCCAGCAGCGGCGGACTAGCGGGATTTAGCACAGATACGCAGTATTTT. As protein: CASSGGLAGFSTDTQYF. Full variable domain (rest looked up from reference TRBV7-8 and TRBJ2-3): GAGVSQSPRYKVAKRGQDVALRCDPISGHVSLFWYQQALGQGPEFLTYFQNEAQLDKSGLPSDRFFAERPEGSVSTLKIQRTQQEDSAVYLCASSGGLAGFSTDTQYFGPGTRLTVL.

The chain has TRBV5-1 and TRBJ2-5, with 9 bases fitting TRBD1. V lost 6 bases and J lost 4; bases outside the gene matches: 7. The CDR3 length is 14 residues. CDR1 is SGHRS and CDR2 is YFSETQ in the germline V gene. This chain's CDR3 is CASMPTGGLETQYF. The CDR3 DNA sequence: TGCGCCAGCATGCCGACAGGGGGGCTAGAGACCCAGTACTTC.

The chain is built from TRBV5-6 and TRBJ1-6; D ambiguous. Germline V gives CDR1 SGHDT, CDR2 YYEEEE. The CDR3 spans 15 residues. V was shortened by 4 bases and J by 6 bases, with 14 bases between the two germline ends. CDR3 residues: CASSPYFGVNSPLHF. In DNA form, the CDR3 reads TGTGCCAGCAGCCCCTACTTCGGGGTTAATTCACCCCTCCACTTT. The full variable domain, its missing parts supplied by reference TRBV5-6 and TRBJ1-6, is DAGVTQSPTHLIKTRGQQVTLRCSPKSGHDTVSWYQQALGQGPQFIFQYYEEEERQRGNFPDRFSGHQFPNYSSELNVNALLLGDSALYLCASSPYFGVNSPLHFGNGTRLTVT.

This chain links TRBV7-7 with TRBJ2-3, with 8 bases lining up with TRBD2. The CDR3 loop spans 15 amino acids. With V trimmed by 3 bases and J by 0 bases, 2 bases remained unmatched. Per germline, CDR1 SSHAT and CDR2 FNYEAQ (reference sequence). The CDR3 DNA follows: TGTGCCAGCAGCTTCGGACTAGCCAGCACAGATACGCAGTATTTT. It codes for CASSFGLASTDTQYF.

The chain employs TRBV30 and TRBJ2-5, with TRBD2 identical over 8 bases. The germline CDR1 and CDR2 sequences are GTSNPN and SVGIG (reference sequence). V shed 1 base, J shed 12 bases, and the junction held 4 bases outside the gene matches. The CDR3 is made up of 11 amino acids. This CDR3 reads CAWSEAGAKYF. The CDR3 nucleotides are TGTGCCTGGAGTGAAGCGGGGGCGAAGTACTTC.

V is TRBV7-8 and J is TRBJ2-1; the D gene is possibly TRBD2 (7 bases). The V and J ends lost 3 bases and 9 bases respectively, with 18 bases between them. The CDR3 spans 15 residues. CDR1 SGHVS and CDR2 FQNEAQ come from the germline V gene. The CDR3 coding sequence is TGTGCCAGCAGCTTTGGGGGGGGGCAGTCAGGTGAGCAGTTCTTC. Its translation: CASSFGGGQSGEQFF.

This chain joins TRBV21-1 and TRBJ1-2. TRBV21-1 is designated a pseudogene. The CDR3 is made up of 14 amino acids. The CDR3 region is CASSDLTARYGYTF. The CDR3 DNA is TGTGCCAGCAGCGACTTGACGGCCCGGTATGGCTACACCTTC.

The CDR3 sequence: CAWSVGAGRNEKLFF. CDR3 DNA: TGTGCCTGGAGTGTTGGGGCAGGGCGAAATGAAAAACTGTTTTTT. The chain uses TRBV30 and TRBJ1-4; tentative D call: TRBD1 (5 bases). Germline lookup yields CDR1 GTSNPN and CDR2 SVGIG (reference sequence). This CDR3 contains 15 residues. V lost 0 bases and J 5 bases, leaving 13 bases between the germline ends.

The genes are TRBV27 and TRBJ1-1; D remains ambiguous. This CDR3 spans 14 amino acids. In germline, CDR1 is MNHEY, CDR2 SMNVEV (reference sequence). V was shortened by 2 bases and J by 3 bases, with 10 bases between the two germline ends. The CDR3 spells CASSLRRSDTEAFF. For the CDR3, the DNA is TGTGCCAGCAGTTTACGACGGAGCGACACTGAAGCTTTCTTT.

V usage is TRBV9 and J usage is TRBJ1-2; 8 bases are a match to TRBD1. Germline trimming cut 5 bases from V and 4 bases from J; bases unmatched to any gene: 10. The CDR3 loop spans 15 amino acids. The germline gives CDR1 SGDLS, CDR2 YYNGEE. The DNA for the CDR3 is TGTGCCAGCAGTCAGCCAGTACAGGGGGGCTATGGCTACACCTTC. Encoded protein: CASSQPVQGGYGYTF.

The chain links TRBV4-1 to TRBJ1-2, with D possibly TRBD1 on 5 matching bases. The CDR3 length is 16 residues. The germline CDR1 and CDR2 sequences are MGHRA and YSYEKL. With 4 bases removed from V and 2 bases from J, the gap between germline ends came to 17 bases. The CDR3 here is CASSPKTDPFNYGYTF. The CDR3 nucleotides read TGCGCCAGCAGCCCAAAGACAGATCCTTTCAACTATGGCTACACCTTC.